This entry is about one T cell receptor (beta chain). The record originates from a study of T cell changes during pregnancy in multiple sclerosis. The V gene lost 5 bases and the J gene lost 2 bases, with 13 bases spanning the gap. CDR3 size: 14 residues. Germline values: CDR1 WSHSY, CDR2 SAAADI. TCRdb's table, derived via immunoSEQ multiplex PCR, lists solely in-frame clones and lacks some. This sample has approximately 92,000 clones, with 80% to 95% found just once. V usage is TRBV10-2 and J usage is TRBJ2-7; D is possibly TRBD1 (6 bases). The material was peripheral blood, obtained in the first trimester of pregnancy. This clonotype was sampled from a female donor with multiple sclerosis, enrolled in a pregnancy study. This chain's CDR3 is CASSRQVKTYEQYF. The CDR3 coding sequence is TGCGCCAGCAGTAGACAGGTGAAAACCTACGAGCAGTACTTC.